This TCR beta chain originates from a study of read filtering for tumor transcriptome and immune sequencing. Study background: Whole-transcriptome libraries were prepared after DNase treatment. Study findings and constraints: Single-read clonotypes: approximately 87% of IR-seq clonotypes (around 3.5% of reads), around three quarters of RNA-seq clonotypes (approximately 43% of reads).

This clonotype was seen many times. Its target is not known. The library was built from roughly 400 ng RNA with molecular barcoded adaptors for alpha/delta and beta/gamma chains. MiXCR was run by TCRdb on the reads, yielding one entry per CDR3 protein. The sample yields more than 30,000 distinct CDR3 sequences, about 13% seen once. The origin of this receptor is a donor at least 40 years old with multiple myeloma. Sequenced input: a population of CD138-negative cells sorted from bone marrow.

CDR3 sequence: CSAPGTGSYEQYF. CDR3 nucleotide sequence: TGCAGTGCTCCCGGGACTGGGTCCTACGAGCAGTACTTC. The rearrangement links TRBV20-1 to TRBJ2-7; perhaps TRBD2 as D (6 bases). Germline lookup yields CDR1 DFQATT and CDR2 SNEGSKA (reference sequence). The CDR3 is made up of 13 amino acids. The germline V and J ends were trimmed by 5 bases and 1 base, with 12 bases remaining between them.